This TCR beta chain was documented in a study of T cells in Graves' hyperthyroidism and ophthalmopathy. What was amplified from RNA transcripts were TCR beta CDR3 regions. During a first-round RT-PCR of the TCR CDR3, the HTBI primer set was used. TCRdb ran MiXCR on the multiplex PCR reads and lists one entry per CDR3 protein. Of nearly 600,000 distinct CDR3 sequences detected, 11% to 15% appear once; the ten largest clones hold around 7%. Per the germline V gene, CDR1 is SGHRS and CDR2 is YFSETQ. The CDR3 is made up of 15 amino acids. Between the trimmed V and J ends, which lost 3 bases and 0 bases, there was a span of 13 bases. General study findings and limits: From stable hyperthyroidism, ophthalmopathy was set apart by a 13 V-J model.

Lactation, pregnancy, other autoimmune disease or uncontrolled infection excluded patients. The study based diagnoses on clinical symptoms, serum thyroxine and TRAb, thyroid ultrasound and orbital computed tomography. The PBMCs studied were ones that came from about 10 ml fresh peripheral blood. Of note for this clonotype: The antigen is unknown.

The sequenced sample was blood. This TCR derives from a woman aged 18-29 years with Graves' ophthalmopathy. The J gene is TRBJ2-7, the V gene TRBV5-1; D is perhaps TRBD2 (5 bases). The CDR3 reads CASSSNPTSSYEQYF. For the CDR3, the DNA is TGCGCCAGCAGCTCCAACCCCACTAGCTCCTACGAGCAGTACTTC.